This record looks at one T cell receptor beta chain sequence and its context. V gave up 3 bases and J gave up 0 bases; unmatched junction bases: 12. The CDR3 consists of 19 residues. CDR1 and CDR2 from the germline V gene are LNHDA and SQIVND (reference sequence). Only in-frame clones appear in the TCRdb table, and some are missing; sequencing was by immunoSEQ multiplex PCR. The repertoire holds over 250,000 clones, with over 85% as singletons. These data come from a study of blood T cell repertoires in COVID-19. Study-wide context: Both acute and convalescent COVID-19 samples were obtained from the United States, Italy and Spain. T cells, B-cell-depleted T cells, or PBMCs provided the cDNA or gDNA that served as material.

The cohort comprised adults aged about 18 to 90 years residing in 20 to 25 US areas. Donors in Cohort 3 who had recovered were those with two negative PCRs, healthcare professional clearance, or resolution of their symptoms. The sample taken for sequencing was PBMCs or T cells enriched from blood (not recorded which). This receptor was obtained from a woman aged 55-69 years who had recovered from COVID-19. V and J are TRBV19 and TRBJ1-5, with 9 bases aligning to TRBD1. The CDR3 sequence is CASSMVWTGDVYSNQPQHF. As DNA, the CDR3 is TGTGCCAGTAGTATGGTATGGACAGGGGACGTTTATAGCAATCAGCCCCAGCATTTT. Full variable domain (rest looked up from reference TRBV19 and TRBJ1-5): DGGITQSPKYLFRKEGQNVTLSCEQNLNHDAMYWYRQDPGQGLRLIYYSQIVNDFQKGDIAEGYSVSREKKESFPLTVTSAQKNPTAFYLCASSMVWTGDVYSNQPQHFGDGTRLSIL.